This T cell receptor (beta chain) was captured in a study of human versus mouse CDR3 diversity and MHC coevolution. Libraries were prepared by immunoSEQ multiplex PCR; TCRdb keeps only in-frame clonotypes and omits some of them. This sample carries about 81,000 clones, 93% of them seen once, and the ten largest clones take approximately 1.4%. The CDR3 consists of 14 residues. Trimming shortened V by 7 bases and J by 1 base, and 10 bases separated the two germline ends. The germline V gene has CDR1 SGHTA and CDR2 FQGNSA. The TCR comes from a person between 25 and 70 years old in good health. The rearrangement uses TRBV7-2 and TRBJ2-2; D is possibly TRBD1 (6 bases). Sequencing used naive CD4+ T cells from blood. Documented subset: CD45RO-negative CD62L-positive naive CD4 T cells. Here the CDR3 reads CASTPGQNTGELFF. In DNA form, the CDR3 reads TGTGCCAGCACCCCGGGACAGAACACCGGGGAGCTGTTTTTT.